This section outlines one TCR beta chain sequence together with its context. Germline trimming cut 7 bases from V and 1 base from J; bases unmatched to any gene: 12. Germline lookup yields CDR1 LNHDA and CDR2 SQIVND (reference sequence). The CDR3 extends over 17 amino acids. In the study's own analysis: Scientists estimated how many nucleated cells there were by amplifying reference gene primers. The data were produced by immunoSEQ multiplex PCR, yet TCRdb's version contains in-frame clones alone and is incomplete. From that table come the V and J calls and clone size; the DNA was used to work out D and trimming. The profile shows under 350,000 clones, around 90% of them singletons. These data are taken from a study of blood T cell repertoires in COVID-19. Study overall: Specimens from acute and convalescent COVID-19 originated in the United States, Italy and Spain. PBMCs, B-cell-depleted T cells, or T cells provided the cDNA or gDNA that made up the material.

Source material: peripheral blood. V gene TRBV19 combines with J gene TRBJ2-4; TRBD2 agrees at 8 bases. The sequence derives from a man between 50 and 59 years old with acute or convalescent COVID-19. In DNA form, the CDR3 reads TGTGCCAGTACCATATCCGGAGCGGGGGTCGCCAAAAACATTCAGTACTTC. Translating it yields CASTISGAGVAKNIQYF.